This T cell receptor beta chain was observed in a study of human T cells and chemical hapten exposure. This sample's time point: patch test 2, 6 weeks after DPC sensitization. The treatment: therapeutic diphenylcyclopropenone sensitization with weekly scalp DPC. Non-pregnant alopecia patients aged 18 to 70, suitable for DPC therapy. TCRdb re-called the RACE reads with MiXCR, one entry per CDR3 protein. The sample consists of approximately 350,000 distinct CDR3 sequences, around 6% of them appearing once. Trimming removed 2 bases from V and 4 bases from J, with 11 bases in between. Per the germline V gene, CDR1 is KGHSH and CDR2 is LQKENI. The CDR3 is 14 amino acids. This clonotype was recorded at least ten times.

This specimen consisted of whole blood, obtained in connection with sensitization to the hapten diphenylcyclopropenone (DPC). The chain employs TRBV18 and TRBJ1-1; D remains unclear. This clonotype was obtained from a woman aged 18-29 years with alopecia areata. Some clones in this sample may be carry-over from other donors' samples. Here the CDR3 DNA reads TGTGCCAGCTCACCAACCCCAACGAGCACTGAAGCTTTCTTT. Residues: CASSPTPTSTEAFF.